Listed below are T cell receptor beta chains from one sample, sequenced in a study of molecular identifiers for immune sequencing clone quantification. TCRdb analysed the PCR reads with MiXCR anew, one entry per CDR3 protein. Among hundreds of thousands of distinct CDR3 sequences listed, less than 20% were seen once. The sequenced sample consisted of naive CD8+ T cells from blood, with Jurkat cell RNA spiked in. Receptors originate from a human donor in good health. Some libraries in this study had Jurkat cell RNA spiked in. Each CDR3 is given with its conserved first and last residue. D genes are given only for firm matches. Clone sizes are given selectively: once, few, many, or a class where the clone is expanded.

cdr3_length,j_call,d_call,v_call,clone_size,cdr3_aa,cdr3_nt
15,TRBJ2-5,TRBD1,TRBV13,many,CASSSAGQGQETQYF,TGTGCCAGCAGCAGTGCCGGACAGGGACAAGAGACCCAGTACTTC
17,TRBJ2-7,TRBD2,TRBV9,few,CASSVGMVTGGNYEQYF,TGTGCCAGCAGCGTAGGAATGGTGACGGGGGGAAACTACGAGCAGTACTTC
16,TRBJ2-7,-,TRBV7-9,many,CASRGSGQGPSYEQYF,TGTGCCAGCAGGGGCTCGGGGCAGGGTCCCTCCTACGAGCAGTACTTC
14,TRBJ2-6,-,TRBV19,many,CASKTHSGANVLTF,TGTGCCAGTAAGACGCACTCTGGGGCCAACGTCCTGACTTTC
16,TRBJ1-6,-,TRBV4-3,many,CASSHDYSSYNSPLHF,TGCGCCAGCAGCCATGATTACAGCTCCTATAATTCACCCCTCCACTTT
15,TRBJ2-2,TRBD1,TRBV12-3/TRBV12-4,-,CASSLAQGAAGELFF,TGTGCCAGCAGTTTAGCGCAGGGGGCGGCCGGGGAGCTGTTTTTT
15,TRBJ2-3,TRBD2,TRBV12-3/TRBV12-4,many,CASSYSGRRTDTQYF,TGTGCCAGCAGTTATAGCGGGAGACGCACAGATACGCAGTATTTT
15,TRBJ1-4,-,TRBV28,-,CASSYLAGWNEKLFF,TGTGCCAGCAGTTATCTGGCTGGCTGGAATGAAAAACTGTTTTTT
18,TRBJ2-7,-,TRBV4-3,many,CASSQGLFGGDISYEQYF,TGCGCCAGCAGCCAAGGGTTGTTCGGGGGAGACATCTCCTACGAGCAGTACTTC
15,TRBJ2-2,TRBD2,TRBV9,-,CASSVDGGGTGELFF,TGTGCCAGCAGCGTAGATGGGGGGGGCACCGGGGAGCTGTTTTTT
15,TRBJ2-7,-,TRBV27,few,CASSPTTGVPYEQYF,TGTGCCAGCAGTCCAACCACAGGTGTACCCTACGAGCAGTACTTC
14,TRBJ1-3,-,TRBV4-3,-,CASGTRGSGNTIYF,TGCGCCAGCGGGACCAGGGGCTCTGGAAACACCATATATTTT
15,TRBJ2-7,-,TRBV20-1,few,CSAREPRRTAYEQYF,TGCAGTGCTAGAGAACCCCGTCGGACAGCCTACGAGCAGTACTTC
15,TRBJ2-7,-,TRBV27,few,CASSSLDLYSYEQYF,TGTGCCAGCAGTTCCCTTGACTTGTACTCCTACGAGCAGTACTTC
16,TRBJ2-7,-,TRBV10-3,many,CAISESFGQGLNEQYF,TGTGCCATCAGTGAGTCCTTCGGGCAGGGGCTTAACGAGCAGTACTTC
14,TRBJ1-5,-,TRBV6-6,many,CASSFRQDNQPQHF,TGTGCCAGCAGTTTTAGACAGGATAATCAGCCCCAGCATTTT
11,TRBJ2-2,-,TRBV9,many,CASSIHGELFF,TGTGCCAGCAGCATTCACGGGGAGCTGTTTTTT
15,TRBJ2-3,TRBD2,TRBV30,-,CAWSLLAGVSDTQYF,TGTGCCTGGAGTCTCTTAGCGGGAGTCTCAGATACGCAGTATTTT
15,TRBJ2-1,-,TRBV10-3,many,CAISEGVSSYNEQFF,TGTGCCATCAGTGAAGGGGTTAGCTCCTACAATGAGCAGTTCTTC
13,TRBJ1-5,-,TRBV5-8,few,CASSWGTGQPQHF,TGTGCCAGCAGCTGGGGCACGGGACAGCCCCAGCATTTT
17,TRBJ2-2,TRBD1,TRBV7-9,-,CASSPLSGTGLTGELFF,TGTGCCAGCAGCCCCCTGAGCGGGACAGGGCTCACCGGGGAGCTGTTTTTT
13,TRBJ2-3,-,TRBV3-2,-,CASVTSGPDTQYF,TGTGCCAGCGTGACTAGCGGCCCAGATACGCAGTATTTT
15,TRBJ2-5,-,TRBV7-9,many,CASSLEVGREETQYF,TGTGCCAGCAGCTTAGAGGTCGGCAGGGAAGAGACCCAGTACTTC
15,TRBJ1-5,-,TRBV6-2/TRBV6-3,few,CASSFQGLFGQPQHF,TGTGCCAGCAGTTTCCAGGGTTTATTTGGTCAGCCCCAGCATTTT
17,TRBJ2-3,-,TRBV6-2/TRBV6-3,few,CASSYDVTGASTDTQYF,TGTGCCAGCAGTTACGATGTCACGGGGGCCAGCACAGATACGCAGTATTTT
14,TRBJ2-7,-,TRBV29-1,many,CSVEDPGPSYEQYF,TGCAGCGTTGAAGATCCGGGACCCTCCTACGAGCAGTACTTC
16,TRBJ2-3,TRBD1,TRBV4-1,few,CASSSYTGGMSDTQYF,TGCGCCAGCAGCTCCTACACAGGGGGTATGTCAGATACGCAGTATTTT
14,TRBJ1-2,-,TRBV29-1,many,CSVEDGQIPYGYTF,TGCAGCGTTGAAGACGGGCAGATACCCTATGGCTACACCTTC
13,TRBJ2-1,-,TRBV19,-,CASSVDVYNEQFF,TGTGCCAGTAGTGTGGACGTATACAATGAGCAGTTCTTC
15,TRBJ2-3,-,TRBV5-4,few,CASSLVGVGTDTQYF,TGTGCCAGCAGCTTGGTGGGGGTGGGCACAGATACGCAGTATTTT
15,TRBJ2-5,-,TRBV6-6,many,CASRAGYPDQETQYF,TGTGCCAGCAGGGCGGGGTACCCTGATCAAGAGACCCAGTACTTC
14,TRBJ1-5,-,TRBV6-1,-,CASSEDSVSRPQHF,TGTGCCAGCAGTGAAGACTCCGTGTCGCGGCCCCAGCATTTT
13,TRBJ2-3,-,TRBV7-6,-,CACSLGRGWEQYF,TGTGCCTGCAGCTTGGGCAGGGGATGGGAGCAGTATTTT
13,TRBJ2-7,-,TRBV7-9,few,CASSYKGAYEQYF,TGTGCCAGCAGCTACAAGGGGGCCTACGAGCAGTACTTC
24,TRBJ1-5,-,TRBV10-1,-,CASSASVRGPRGPTYKYSNQPQHF,TGCGCCAGCAGTGCGTCAGTTAGAGGACCCAGGGGACCAACCTACAAATATAGCAATCAGCCCCAGCATTTT
15,TRBJ2-3,-,TRBV25-1,many,CASSEYGGSTDTQYF,TGTGCCAGCAGTGAATACGGCGGGAGCACAGATACGCAGTATTTT
15,TRBJ2-5,TRBD2,TRBV6-2/TRBV6-3,-,CASSYAAGGRETQYF,TGTGCCAGCAGTTACGCAGCGGGAGGGCGAGAGACCCAGTACTTC
14,TRBJ2-7,TRBD2,TRBV27,-,CASSFIAGGDEQYF,TGTGCCAGCAGTTTTATAGCGGGAGGGGACGAGCAGTACTTC
17,TRBJ1-5,TRBD1,TRBV19,-,CASSWGTGDYSNQPQHF,TGTGCCAGTAGCTGGGGGACAGGAGATTATAGCAATCAGCCCCAGCATTTT
15,TRBJ2-2,-,TRBV27,many,CASSFFGGQTGELFF,TGTGCCAGCAGTTTTTTCGGGGGTCAGACCGGGGAGCTGTTTTTT
15,TRBJ2-1,TRBD1,TRBV20-1,-,CSARGGDRIYNEQFF,TGCAGTGCTAGAGGGGGGGACAGGATCTACAATGAGCAGTTCTTC
17,TRBJ1-4,-,TRBV20-1,many,CSASRDITSPTNEKLFF,TGCAGTGCTAGCCGGGACATAACGTCTCCAACTAATGAAAAACTGTTTTTT
15,TRBJ1-1,-,TRBV19,-,CASSTHGTLRTEAFF,TGTGCCAGTAGTACCCACGGGACATTACGGACTGAAGCTTTCTTT
16,TRBJ1-5,-,TRBV6-1,few,CASSVPWAGSYQPQHF,TGTGCCAGCAGTGTGCCTTGGGCAGGGTCCTACCAGCCCCAGCATTTT
15,TRBJ1-5,-,TRBV12-3/TRBV12-4,-,CASSKQGGLNQPQHF,TGTGCCAGCAGTAAACAGGGCGGACTGAATCAGCCCCAGCATTTT
16,TRBJ1-4,-,TRBV6-2/TRBV6-3,many,CASSYVEAAINEKLFF,TGTGCCAGCAGTTACGTCGAGGCAGCGATTAATGAAAAACTGTTTTTT
14,TRBJ2-7,-,TRBV27,many,CASSMGPQGYEQYF,TGTGCCAGCAGTATGGGACCCCAGGGGTACGAGCAGTACTTC
16,TRBJ2-5,TRBD1,TRBV7-2,many,CASTWTGYRVGETQYF,TGTGCCAGCACTTGGACAGGGTATCGGGTCGGGGAGACCCAGTACTTC